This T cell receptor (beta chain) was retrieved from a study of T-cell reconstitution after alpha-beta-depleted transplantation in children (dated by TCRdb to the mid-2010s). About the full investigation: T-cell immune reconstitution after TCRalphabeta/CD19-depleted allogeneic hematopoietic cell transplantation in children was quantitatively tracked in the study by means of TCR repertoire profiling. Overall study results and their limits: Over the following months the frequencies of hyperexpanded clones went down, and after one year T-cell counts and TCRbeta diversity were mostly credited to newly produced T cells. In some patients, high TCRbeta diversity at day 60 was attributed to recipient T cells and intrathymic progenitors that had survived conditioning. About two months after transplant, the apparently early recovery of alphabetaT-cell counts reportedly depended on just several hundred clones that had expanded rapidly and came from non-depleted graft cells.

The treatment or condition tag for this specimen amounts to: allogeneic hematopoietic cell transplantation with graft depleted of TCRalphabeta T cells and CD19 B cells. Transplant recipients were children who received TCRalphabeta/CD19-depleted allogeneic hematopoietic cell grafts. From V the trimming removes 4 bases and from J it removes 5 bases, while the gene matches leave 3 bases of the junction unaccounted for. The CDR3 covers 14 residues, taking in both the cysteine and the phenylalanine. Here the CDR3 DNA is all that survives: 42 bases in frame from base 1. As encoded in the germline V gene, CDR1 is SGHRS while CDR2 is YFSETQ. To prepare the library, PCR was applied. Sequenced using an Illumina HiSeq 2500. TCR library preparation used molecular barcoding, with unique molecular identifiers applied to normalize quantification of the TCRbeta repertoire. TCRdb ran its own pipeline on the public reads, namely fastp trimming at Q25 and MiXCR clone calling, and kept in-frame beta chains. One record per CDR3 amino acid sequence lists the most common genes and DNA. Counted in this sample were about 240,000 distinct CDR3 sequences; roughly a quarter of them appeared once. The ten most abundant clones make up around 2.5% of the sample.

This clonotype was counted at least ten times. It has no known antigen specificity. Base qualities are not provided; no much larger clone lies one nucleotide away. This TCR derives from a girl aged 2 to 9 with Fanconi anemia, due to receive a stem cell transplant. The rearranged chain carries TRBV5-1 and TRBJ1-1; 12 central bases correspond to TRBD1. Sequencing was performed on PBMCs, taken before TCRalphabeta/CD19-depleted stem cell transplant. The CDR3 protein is CASSQGQGATEAFF. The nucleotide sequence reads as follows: TGCGCCAGCAGCCAGGGACAGGGGGCGACTGAAGCTTTCTTT.